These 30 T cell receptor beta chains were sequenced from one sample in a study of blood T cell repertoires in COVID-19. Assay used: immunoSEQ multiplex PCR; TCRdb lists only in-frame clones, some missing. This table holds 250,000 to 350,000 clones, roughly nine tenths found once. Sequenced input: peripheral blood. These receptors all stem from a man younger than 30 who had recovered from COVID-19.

CDR3 nucleotides: TGTGCCAGCAGCAAAGAGGGCGGACAGGATAGCAATCAGCCCCAGCATTTT. It translates to CASSKEGGQDSNQPQHF. The chain joins TRBV21-1 to TRBJ1-5; TRBD1 reflects the table's D call only, with no check against the DNA. TRBV21-1 is a documented pseudogene. The CDR3 spans 17 residues.

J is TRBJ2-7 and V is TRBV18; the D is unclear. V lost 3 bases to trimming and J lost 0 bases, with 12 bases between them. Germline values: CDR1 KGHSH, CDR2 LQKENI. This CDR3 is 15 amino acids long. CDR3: CASSPPHSSSYEQYF. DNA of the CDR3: TGTGCCAGCTCACCCCCGCACTCGAGCTCCTACGAGCAGTACTTC.

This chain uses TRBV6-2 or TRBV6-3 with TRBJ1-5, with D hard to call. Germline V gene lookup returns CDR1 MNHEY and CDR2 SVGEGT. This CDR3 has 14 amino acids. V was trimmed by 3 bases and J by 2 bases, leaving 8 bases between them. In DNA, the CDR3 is TGTGCCAGCAGTTATGCCCAGGGCAATCAGCCCCAGCATTTT. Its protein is CASSYAQGNQPQHF.

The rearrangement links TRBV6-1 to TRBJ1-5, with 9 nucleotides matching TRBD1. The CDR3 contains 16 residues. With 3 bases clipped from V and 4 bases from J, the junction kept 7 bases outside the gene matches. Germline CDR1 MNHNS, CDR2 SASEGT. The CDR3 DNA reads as TGTGCCAGCAGTGAGTTCGGGACAGGGAAAAATCAGCCCCAGCATTTT. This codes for CASSEFGTGKNQPQHF.

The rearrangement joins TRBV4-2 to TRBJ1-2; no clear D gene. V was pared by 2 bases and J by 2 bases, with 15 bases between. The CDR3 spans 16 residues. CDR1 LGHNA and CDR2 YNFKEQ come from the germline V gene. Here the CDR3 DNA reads TGTGCCAGCAGCCAACGGGGTGGGGTCAAAAACTATGGCTACACCTTC. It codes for CASSQRGGVKNYGYTF.

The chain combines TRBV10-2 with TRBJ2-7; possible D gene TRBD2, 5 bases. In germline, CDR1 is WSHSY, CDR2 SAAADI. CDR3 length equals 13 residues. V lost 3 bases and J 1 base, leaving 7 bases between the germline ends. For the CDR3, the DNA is TGCGCCAGCAGTGACGGGATGTCCTACGAGCAGTACTTC. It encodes CASSDGMSYEQYF.

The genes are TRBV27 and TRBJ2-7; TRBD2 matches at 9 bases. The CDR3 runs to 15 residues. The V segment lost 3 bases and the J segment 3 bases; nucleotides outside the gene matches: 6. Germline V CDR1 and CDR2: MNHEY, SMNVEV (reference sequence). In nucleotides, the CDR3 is TGTGCCAGCAGTTTGGGTAGCGGGAGATACTACGAGCAGTACTTC. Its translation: CASSLGSGRYYEQYF.

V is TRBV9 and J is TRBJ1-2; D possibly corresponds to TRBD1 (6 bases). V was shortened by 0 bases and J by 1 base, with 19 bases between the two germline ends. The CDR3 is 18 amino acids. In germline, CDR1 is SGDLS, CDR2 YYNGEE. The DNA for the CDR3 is TGTGCCAGCAGCGTAGGACGTAAAGGGGGAACCTATAACTATGGCTACACCTTC. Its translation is CASSVGRKGGTYNYGYTF.

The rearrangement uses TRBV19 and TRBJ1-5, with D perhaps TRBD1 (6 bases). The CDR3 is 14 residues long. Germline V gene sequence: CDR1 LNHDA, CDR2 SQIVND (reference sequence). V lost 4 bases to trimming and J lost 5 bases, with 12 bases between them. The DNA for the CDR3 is TGTGCCAGTAGTACTAGACAGGTACATCAGCCCCAGCATTTT. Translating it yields CASSTRQVHQPQHF.

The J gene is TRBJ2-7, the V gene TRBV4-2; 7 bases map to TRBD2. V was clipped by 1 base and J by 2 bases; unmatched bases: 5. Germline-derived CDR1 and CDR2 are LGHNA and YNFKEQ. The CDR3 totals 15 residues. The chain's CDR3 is CASSQGREVTYEQYF. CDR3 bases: TGTGCCAGCAGCCAAGGCCGGGAGGTTACCTACGAGCAGTACTTC.

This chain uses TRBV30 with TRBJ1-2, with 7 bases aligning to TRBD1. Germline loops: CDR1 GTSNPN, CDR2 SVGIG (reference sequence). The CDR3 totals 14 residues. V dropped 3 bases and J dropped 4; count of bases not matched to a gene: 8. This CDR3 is CAWRPRQGPYGYTF. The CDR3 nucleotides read TGTGCCTGGAGACCCCGACAGGGACCCTATGGCTACACCTTC.

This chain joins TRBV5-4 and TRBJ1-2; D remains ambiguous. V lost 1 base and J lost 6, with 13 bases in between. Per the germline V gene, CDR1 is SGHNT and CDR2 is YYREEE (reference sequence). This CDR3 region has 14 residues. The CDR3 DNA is TGTGCCAGCAGCTTGAATAGTAATTCGGATGGCTACACCTTC. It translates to CASSLNSNSDGYTF. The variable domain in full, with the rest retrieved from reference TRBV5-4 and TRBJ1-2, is ETGVTQSPTHLIKTRGQQVTLRCSSQSGHNTVSWYQQALGQGPQFIFQYYREEENGRGNFPPRFSGLQFPNYSSELNVNALELDDSALYLCASSLNSNSDGYTFGSGTRLTVV.

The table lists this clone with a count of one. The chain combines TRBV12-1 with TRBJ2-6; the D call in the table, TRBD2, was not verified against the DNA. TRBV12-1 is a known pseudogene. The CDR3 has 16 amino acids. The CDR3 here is CASSFELAGRANVLTF. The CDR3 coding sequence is TGTGCCAGCAGCTTTGAACTAGCGGGACGAGCCAACGTCCTGACTTTC.

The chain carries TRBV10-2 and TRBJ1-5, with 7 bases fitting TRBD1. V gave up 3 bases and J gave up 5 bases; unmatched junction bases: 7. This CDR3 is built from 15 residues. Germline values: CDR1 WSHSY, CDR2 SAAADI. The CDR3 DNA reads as TGCGCCAGCAGTGAACAGGGGAGAGGAGATCAGCCCCAGCATTTT. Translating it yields CASSEQGRGDQPQHF.

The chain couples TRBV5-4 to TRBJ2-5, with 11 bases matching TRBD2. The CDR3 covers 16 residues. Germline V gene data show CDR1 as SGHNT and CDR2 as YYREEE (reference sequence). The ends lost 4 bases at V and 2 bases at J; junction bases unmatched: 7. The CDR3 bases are TGTGCCAGCAGCCAGGTGGCTAGCGGGGGGCAAGAGACCCAGTACTTC. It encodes CASSQVASGGQETQYF.

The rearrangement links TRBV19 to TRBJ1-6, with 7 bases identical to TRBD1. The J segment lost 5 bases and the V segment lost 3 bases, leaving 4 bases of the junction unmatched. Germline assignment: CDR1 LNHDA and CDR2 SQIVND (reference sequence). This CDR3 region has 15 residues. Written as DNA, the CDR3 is TGTGCCAGTAGTATGGAGGGGGCGAATAATTCACCCCTCCACTTT. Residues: CASSMEGANNSPLHF. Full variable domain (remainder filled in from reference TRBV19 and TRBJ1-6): DGGITQSPKYLFRKEGQNVTLSCEQNLNHDAMYWYRQDPGQGLRLIYYSQIVNDFQKGDIAEGYSVSREKKESFPLTVTSAQKNPTAFYLCASSMEGANNSPLHFGNGTRLTVT.

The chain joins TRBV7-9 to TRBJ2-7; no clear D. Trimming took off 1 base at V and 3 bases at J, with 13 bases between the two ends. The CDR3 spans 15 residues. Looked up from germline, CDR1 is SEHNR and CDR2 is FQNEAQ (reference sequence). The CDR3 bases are TGTGCCAGCAGCTTAGGAGGCCCGCAGATCTACGAGCAGTACTTC. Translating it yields CASSLGGPQIYEQYF.

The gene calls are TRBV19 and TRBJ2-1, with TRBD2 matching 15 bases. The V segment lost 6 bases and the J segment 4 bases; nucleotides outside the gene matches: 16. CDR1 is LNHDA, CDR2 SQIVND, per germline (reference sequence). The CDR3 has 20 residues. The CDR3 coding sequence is TGTGCCAGTAGCCACCCTCCGGGACTAGCGGGAGGAAGGGTATACAATGAGCAGTTCTTC. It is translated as CASSHPPGLAGGRVYNEQFF.

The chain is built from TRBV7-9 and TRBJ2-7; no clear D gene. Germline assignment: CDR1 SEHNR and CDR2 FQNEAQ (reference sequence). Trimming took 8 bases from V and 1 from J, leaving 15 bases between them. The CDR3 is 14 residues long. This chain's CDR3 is CASPPPGTSYEQYF. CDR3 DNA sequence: TGTGCCAGCCCGCCTCCGGGTACTTCCTACGAGCAGTACTTC.

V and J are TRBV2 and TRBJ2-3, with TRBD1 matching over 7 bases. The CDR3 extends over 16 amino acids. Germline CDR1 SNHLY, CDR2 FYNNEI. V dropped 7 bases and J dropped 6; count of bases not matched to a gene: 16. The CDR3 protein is CASIGHRGLLADTQYF. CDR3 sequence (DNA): TGTGCCAGCATCGGGCACAGGGGCCTTTTAGCCGATACGCAGTATTTT.

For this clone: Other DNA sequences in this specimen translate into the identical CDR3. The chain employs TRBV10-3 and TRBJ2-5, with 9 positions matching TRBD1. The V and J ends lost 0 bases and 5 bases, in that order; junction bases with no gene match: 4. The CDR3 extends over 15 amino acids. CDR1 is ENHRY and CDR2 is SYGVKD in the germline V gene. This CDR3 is CAISESGQGGETQYF. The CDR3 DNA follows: TGTGCCATCAGTGAGTCGGGACAGGGAGGGGAGACCCAGTACTTC.

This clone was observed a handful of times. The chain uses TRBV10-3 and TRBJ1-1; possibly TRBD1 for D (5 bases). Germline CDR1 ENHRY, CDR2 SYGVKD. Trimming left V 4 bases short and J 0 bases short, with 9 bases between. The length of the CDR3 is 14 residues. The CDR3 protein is CAISGQPLNTEAFF. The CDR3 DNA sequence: TGTGCCATCAGTGGACAGCCACTGAACACTGAAGCTTTCTTT.

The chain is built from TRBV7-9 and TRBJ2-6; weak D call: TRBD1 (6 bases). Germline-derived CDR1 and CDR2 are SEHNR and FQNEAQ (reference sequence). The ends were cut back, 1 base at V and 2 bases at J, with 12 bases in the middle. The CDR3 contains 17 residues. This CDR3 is CASSLGGQRPGANVLTF. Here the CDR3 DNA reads TGTGCCAGCAGCTTAGGCGGACAGAGGCCTGGGGCCAACGTCCTGACTTTC.

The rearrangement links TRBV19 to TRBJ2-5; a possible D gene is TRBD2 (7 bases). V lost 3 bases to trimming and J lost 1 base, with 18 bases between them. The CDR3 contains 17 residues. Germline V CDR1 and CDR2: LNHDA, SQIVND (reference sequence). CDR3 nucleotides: TGTGCCAGTAGTATTTCCCGCCGGGGGGCCGGCCAAGAGACCCAGTACTTC. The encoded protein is CASSISRRGAGQETQYF.

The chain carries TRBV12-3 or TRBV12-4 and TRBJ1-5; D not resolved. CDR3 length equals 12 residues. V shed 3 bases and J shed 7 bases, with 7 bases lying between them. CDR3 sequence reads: CASSLNLQPQHF. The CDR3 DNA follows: TGTGCCAGCAGTTTGAACTTGCAGCCCCAGCATTTT.

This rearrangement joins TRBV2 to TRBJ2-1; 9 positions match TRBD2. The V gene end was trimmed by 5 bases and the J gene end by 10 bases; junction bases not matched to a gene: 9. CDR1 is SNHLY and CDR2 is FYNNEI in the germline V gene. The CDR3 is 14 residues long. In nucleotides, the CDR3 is TGTGCCAGCAGTTCACTAGCGGGTCAGACGGAGCAGTTCTTC. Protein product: CASSSLAGQTEQFF. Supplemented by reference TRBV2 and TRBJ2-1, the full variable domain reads EPEVTQTPSHQVTQMGQEVILRCVPISNHLYFYWYRQILGQKVEFLVSFYNNEISEKSEIFDDQFSVERPDGSNFTLKIRSTKLEDSAMYFCASSSLAGQTEQFFGPGTRLTVL.

Written as DNA, the CDR3 is TGCAGCGTGGTTGGCAGGGTGGTGGACACTGAAGCTTTCTTT. It codes for CSVVGRVVDTEAFF. This chain joins TRBV29-1 and TRBJ1-1; a possible D gene is TRBD1 (5 bases). Trimming took 6 bases from V and 3 from J, leaving 17 bases between them. The CDR3 runs to 14 residues. Germline values: CDR1 SQVTM, CDR2 ANQGSEA.

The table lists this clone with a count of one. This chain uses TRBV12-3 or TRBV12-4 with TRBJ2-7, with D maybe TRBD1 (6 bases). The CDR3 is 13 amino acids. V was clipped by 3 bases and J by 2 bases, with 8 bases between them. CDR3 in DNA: TGTGCCAGCAGTTTCCGGGACACCTACGAGCAGTACTTC. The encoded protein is CASSFRDTYEQYF.

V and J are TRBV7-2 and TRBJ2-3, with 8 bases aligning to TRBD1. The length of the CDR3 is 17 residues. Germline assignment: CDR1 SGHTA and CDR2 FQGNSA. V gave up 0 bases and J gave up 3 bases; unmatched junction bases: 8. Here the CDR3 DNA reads TGTGCCAGCAGCTTAGCGTGGAGGACAGGGCGTACAGATACGCAGTATTTT. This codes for CASSLAWRTGRTDTQYF.

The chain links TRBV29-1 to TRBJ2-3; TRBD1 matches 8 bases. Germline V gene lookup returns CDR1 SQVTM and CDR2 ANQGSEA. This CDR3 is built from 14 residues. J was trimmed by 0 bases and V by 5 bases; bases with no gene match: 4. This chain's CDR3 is CSVPQGGSTDTQYF. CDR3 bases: TGCAGCGTTCCACAGGGGGGCAGCACAGATACGCAGTATTTT.